This T cell receptor (beta chain) was identified in a study of radiation and T cells in renal cell carcinoma. Study observations and caveats: Top tumor clonotypes rose in blood 2 weeks post-radiation, then contracted.

Turning to this clone: What it binds is not known.

Time point here: baseline pretreatment blood. Treatment defined: 15 Gy SBRT to primary tumor, nephrectomy 4 weeks later. Some clones are missing from TCRdb's copy, which holds only in-frame ones; the method was immunoSEQ multiplex PCR. The data hold 110,000 to 150,000 clones, with roughly 85% observed a single time. This CDR3 comprises 13 residues. Germline-derived CDR1 and CDR2 are SEHNR and FQNEAQ (reference sequence). V was shortened by 5 bases and J by 3 bases, with 11 bases between the two germline ends. This TCR came from a woman between 50 and 59 years old with renal cell carcinoma. The chain couples TRBV7-9 to TRBJ2-7; the D is unclear. The input for sequencing was blood, taken from a patient whose treatment included radiotherapy and nephrectomy. CDR3 protein: CASSHFSRYEQYF. The CDR3 nucleotides are TGTGCCAGCAGCCATTTCTCCCGCTACGAGCAGTACTTC.